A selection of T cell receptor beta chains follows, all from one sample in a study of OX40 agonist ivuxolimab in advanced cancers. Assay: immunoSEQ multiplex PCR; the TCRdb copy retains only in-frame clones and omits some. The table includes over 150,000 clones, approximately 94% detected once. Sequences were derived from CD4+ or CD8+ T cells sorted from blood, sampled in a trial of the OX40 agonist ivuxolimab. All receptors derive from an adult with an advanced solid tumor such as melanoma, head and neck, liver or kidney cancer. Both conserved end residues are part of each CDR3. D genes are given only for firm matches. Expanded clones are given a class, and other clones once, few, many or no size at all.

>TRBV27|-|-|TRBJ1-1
CASSPWGANTEAFF
TGTGCCAGCAGTCCTTGGGGGGCGAACACTGAAGCTTTCTTT
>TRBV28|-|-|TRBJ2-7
CASSSSSYEQYF
TGTGCCAGCAGTTCGAGCTCCTACGAGCAGTACTTC
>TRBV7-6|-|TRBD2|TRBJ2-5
CASSLAYLAGDGETQYF
TGTGCCAGCAGCTTAGCGTATCTAGCGGGAGATGGAGAGACCCAGTACTTC
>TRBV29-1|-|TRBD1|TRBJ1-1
CSVEPGQGSGTEAFF
TGCAGCGTTGAACCTGGACAGGGGTCGGGAACTGAAGCTTTCTTT
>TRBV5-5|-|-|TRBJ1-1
CASSFGGLNTEAFF
TGTGCCAGCAGCTTTGGGGGGCTGAACACTGAAGCTTTCTTT
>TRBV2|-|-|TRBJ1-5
CASSEYRGNQPQHF
TGTGCCAGCAGTGAGTACAGGGGCAATCAGCCCCAGCATTTT
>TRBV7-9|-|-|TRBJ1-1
CASSIGQLNTEAFF
TGTGCCAGCAGCATAGGACAGTTGAACACTGAAGCTTTCTTT
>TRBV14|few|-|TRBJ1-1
CASSQNRVTEAFF
TGTGCCAGCAGCCAAAACAGGGTAACTGAAGCTTTCTTT
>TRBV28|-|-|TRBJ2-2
CASSSAQGTGELFF
TGTGCCAGCAGTTCAGCTCAGGGTACCGGGGAGCTGTTTTTT
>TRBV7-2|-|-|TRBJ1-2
CASSLNGGYTF
TGTGCCAGCAGCTTAAACGGGGGCTACACCTTC